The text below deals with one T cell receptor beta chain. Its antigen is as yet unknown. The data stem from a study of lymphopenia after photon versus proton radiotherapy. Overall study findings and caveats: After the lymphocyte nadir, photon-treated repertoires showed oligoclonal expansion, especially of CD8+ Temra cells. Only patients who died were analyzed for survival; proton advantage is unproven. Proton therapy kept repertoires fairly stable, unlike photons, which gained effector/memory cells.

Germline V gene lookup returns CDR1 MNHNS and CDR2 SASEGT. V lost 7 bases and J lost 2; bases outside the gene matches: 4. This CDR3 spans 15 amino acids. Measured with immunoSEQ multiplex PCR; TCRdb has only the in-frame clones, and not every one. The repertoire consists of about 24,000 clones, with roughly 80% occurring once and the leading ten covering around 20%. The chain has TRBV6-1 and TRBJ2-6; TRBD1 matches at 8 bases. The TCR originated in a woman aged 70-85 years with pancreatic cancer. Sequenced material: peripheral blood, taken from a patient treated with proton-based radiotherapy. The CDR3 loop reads CASIQQGAGANVLTF. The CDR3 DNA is TGTGCCAGCATCCAACAGGGGGCTGGGGCCAACGTCCTGACTTTC.